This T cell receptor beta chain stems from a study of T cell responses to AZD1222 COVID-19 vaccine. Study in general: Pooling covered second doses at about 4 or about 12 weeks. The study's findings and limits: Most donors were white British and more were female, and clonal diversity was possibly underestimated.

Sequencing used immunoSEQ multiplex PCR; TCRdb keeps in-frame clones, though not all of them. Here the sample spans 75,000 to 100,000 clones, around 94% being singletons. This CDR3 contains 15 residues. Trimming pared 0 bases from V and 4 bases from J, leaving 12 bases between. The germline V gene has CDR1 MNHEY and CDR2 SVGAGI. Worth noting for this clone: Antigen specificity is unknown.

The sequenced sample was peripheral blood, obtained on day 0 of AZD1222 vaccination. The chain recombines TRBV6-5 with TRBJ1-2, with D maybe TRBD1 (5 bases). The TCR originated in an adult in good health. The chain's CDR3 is CASSYSNQGTYGYTF. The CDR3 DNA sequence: TGTGCCAGCAGTTACTCGAATCAGGGTACCTATGGCTACACCTTC.